This record looks at one T cell receptor (beta chain) sequence and its context. The target antigen is unknown. Per the germline V gene, CDR1 is LNHDA and CDR2 is SQIVND (reference sequence). J lost 12 bases, V lost 7 bases, and 10 bases had no gene match. The length of the CDR3 is 13 residues. This entry comes from a study of TIL therapy for anti-PD-1-resistant metastatic lung cancer. Study summary: Tumors were harvested before any PD-1/PD-L1 blockade. Tumors carried a median about 1.5 non-synonymous mutations per megabase. The study's findings and limits: TIL clonotype persistence in blood showed no apparent association with response.

Sequencing used immunoSEQ v3. The method was immunoSEQ multiplex PCR; TCRdb's version includes in-frame clones alone and lacks a portion of them. The sample contains tens of thousands of clones, around 80% of which appear only once. This sample's time point: pre-treatment sample, taken before nivolumab and TIL therapy. The receptor was derived from a man in his 70s with non-small cell lung cancer. This specimen was blood, taken at baseline. J is TRBJ2-1 and V is TRBV19, with TRBD2 matching over 9 bases. The CDR3 nucleotides read TGTGCCAGTATTGGCGGGAGGGCCGGGGGGCAGTTCTTC. Translating gives CASIGGRAGGQFF.